This entry describes one TCR beta chain. What it binds is not known. The entry originates in a study of chemoradiotherapy in HPV16-positive cancers. V lost 0 bases and J 4 bases, leaving 10 bases between the germline ends. Germline lookup yields CDR1 MNHEY and CDR2 SVGAGI. This CDR3 contains 15 residues. TCRdb's copy holds only in-frame clones and misses some; the assay was immunoSEQ multiplex PCR. Of more than 10,000 clones listed, approximately 85% are singletons. Study-wide points: The functional HPV-specific definition rests on just two HPV16-positive patients.

This specimen was blood, taken from a patient who underwent chemoradiotherapy. The gene calls are TRBV6-5 and TRBJ1-5; no firm D call. The origin of this receptor is a human donor with HPV-associated anogenital cancer. The CDR3 region is CASSYSFPPNQPQHF. The DNA for the CDR3 is TGTGCCAGCAGTTACTCTTTTCCCCCTAATCAGCCCCAGCATTTT.